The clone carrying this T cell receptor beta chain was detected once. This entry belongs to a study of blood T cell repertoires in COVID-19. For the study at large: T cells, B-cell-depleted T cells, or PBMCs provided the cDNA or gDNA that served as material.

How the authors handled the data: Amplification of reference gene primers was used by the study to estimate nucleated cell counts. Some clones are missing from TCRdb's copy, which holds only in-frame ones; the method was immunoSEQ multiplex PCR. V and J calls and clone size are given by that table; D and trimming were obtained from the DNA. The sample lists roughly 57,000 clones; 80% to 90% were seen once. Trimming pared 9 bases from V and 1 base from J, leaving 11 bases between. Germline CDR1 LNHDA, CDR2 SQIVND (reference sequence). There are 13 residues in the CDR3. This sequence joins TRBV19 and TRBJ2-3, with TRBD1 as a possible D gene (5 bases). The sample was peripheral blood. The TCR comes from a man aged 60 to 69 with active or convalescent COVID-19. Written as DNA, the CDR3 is TGTGCCAGCAGGGTAGTAGGCACAGATACGCAGTATTTT. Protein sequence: CASRVVGTDTQYF.